This T cell receptor (beta chain) derives from a study of OX40 agonist ivuxolimab in advanced cancers. Study-level information: Patients with hepatocellular carcinoma, melanoma, renal cell or head and neck cancer made up the dose-escalation patients. Partial responses occurred in Three dose-escalation patients, one with hepatocellular carcinoma and two with cutaneous melanoma.

Remarks on this clone: Its matching antigen is unknown.

This table comes from immunoSEQ multiplex PCR, and its TCRdb copy is limited to in-frame clones, with some not included. The sample lists tens of thousands of clones, about 89% occurring once. The CDR3 extends over 15 amino acids. V trimming: 5 bases; J trimming: 2 bases; junction bases outside the gene matches: 8. Per the germline V gene, CDR1 is KGHSH and CDR2 is LQKENI. Points from the study as a whole: CD4+ T cells averaged fewer expanded clones than CD8+ T cells.

This rearrangement joins TRBV18 to TRBJ2-7; 8 bases match TRBD1. The TCR originated in an adult with an advanced solid tumor such as melanoma, head and neck, liver or kidney cancer. The sample was CD4+ or CD8+ T cells sorted from blood, taken in a trial of the OX40 agonist ivuxolimab. The CDR3 DNA sequence: TGTGCCAGCTCAACTCGGACAGGGACAACCTACGAGCAGTACTTC. This sequence encodes CASSTRTGTTYEQYF. Supplemented by reference TRBV18 and TRBJ2-7, the full variable domain reads NAGVMQNPRHLVRRRGQEARLRCSPMKGHSHVYWYRQLPEEGLKFMVYLQKENIIDESGMPKERFSAEFPKEGPSILRIQQVVRGDSAAYFCASSTRTGTTYEQYFGPGTRLTVT.